This T cell receptor beta chain stems from a study of identical twins. General study findings and limits: Instead of following the same donors, the conclusions were based on cross-sectional statistical analysis.

One entry per CDR3 protein, called by TCRdb with MiXCR from the 5' RACE reads. The table has over 500,000 distinct CDR3 sequences, less than 25% seen once. Note on this clonotype: Its antigen is as yet unknown.

This CDR3 comprises 15 residues. Trimming shortened V by 2 bases and J by 6 bases, and 16 bases separated the two germline ends. CDR1 is LGHNT and CDR2 is FRNRAP in the germline V gene. These data are also associated with another study on T cells expressing NK-cell markers.

Sequenced sample: CD4+ T cells sorted from blood. This receptor was obtained from a woman aged 18-30 years in good health. The rearrangement links TRBV12-5 to TRBJ1-2, with D uncertain. The CDR3, as DNA: TGTGCTAGTGGTTTGTCCTACATCCAGGCGGATGGCTACACCTTC. Translation: CASGLSYIQADGYTF.